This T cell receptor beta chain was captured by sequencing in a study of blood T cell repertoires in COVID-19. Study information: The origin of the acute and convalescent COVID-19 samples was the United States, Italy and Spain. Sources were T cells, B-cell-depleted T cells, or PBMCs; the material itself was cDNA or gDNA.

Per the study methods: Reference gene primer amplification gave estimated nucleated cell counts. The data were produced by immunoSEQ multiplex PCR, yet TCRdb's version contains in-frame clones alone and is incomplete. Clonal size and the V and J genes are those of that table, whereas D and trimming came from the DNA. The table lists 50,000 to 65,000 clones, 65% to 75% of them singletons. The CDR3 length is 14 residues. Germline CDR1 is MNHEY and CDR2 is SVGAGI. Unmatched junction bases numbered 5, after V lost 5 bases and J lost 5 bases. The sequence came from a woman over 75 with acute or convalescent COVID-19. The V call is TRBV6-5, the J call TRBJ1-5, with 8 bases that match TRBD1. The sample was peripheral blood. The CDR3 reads CASSIRGLDQPQHF. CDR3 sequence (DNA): TGTGCCAGCAGTATCAGGGGGCTCGATCAGCCCCAGCATTTT.